The entry below describes one TCR beta chain. No antigen is known for it. No per-base quality is available; no much larger clone lies one base away. The library was prepared using the immunoSEQ multiplex PCR assay. The multiplex PCR relied on a mix of 60 forward primers for TCR Vbeta segments and 13 reverse primers for TCR Jbeta segments. Amplification of the CDR3 region of rearranged TCR beta genes was performed with a multiplex PCR assay on genomic DNA. The Illumina HiSeq System was used to sequence the amplified TCR beta libraries as 87-base-pair reads. The study's own analysis went as follows. Across the 670 or so repertoires, a later analysis counted approximately 83 million unique TCR beta chains, roughly 11 million of which were shared by at least two donors. To remove PCR and sequencing errors, raw reads were error-corrected and collapsed into unique sequences using a nearest-neighbor algorithm that merged closely related sequences. CDR3 sequences were aligned to IMGT reference sequences to assign V, D and J gene segments. For a sequence to be retained, a match of at least six nucleotides to both a V gene segment and a J gene segment was required. Rearrangements were classified as productive when the CDR3 lacked stop codons and remained in frame with V and J, and all other rearrangements were classified as non-productive. CDR3 was defined by IMGT convention, running from the second conserved V-encoded cysteine to the conserved J-encoded phenylalanine. Sequences without an unambiguous match to a single V gene segment were excluded from the earlier analysis of almost 600 of the donors. In an earlier analysis of roughly 500 of the donors, V segments were called functional above 56.7% productive rearrangements and were called segregating when the between-donor standard deviation exceeded 5%. A statistical classification framework was developed to diagnose cytomegalovirus status using the catalog of TCR beta chain sequences. V and J gene assignment, in a later analysis, came from comparing TCR nucleotide sequences with IMGT/GENE-DB human TR gene sequences. A later analysis assigned CDR3 sequences and most-parsimonious VDJ recombination scenarios with the TCRdist pipeline. A later analysis defined each TCR beta chain by its CDR3 amino acid sequence plus V-gene family, and excluded reads lacking a unique V-gene family. To address suspected cross-contamination and a sequencing artifact, a later analysis removed 550 to 750 highly shared, low-generation-probability nucleotide sequences. A later analysis calculated a clonal expansion index for each public chain from normalized within-repertoire ranks of inferred template counts. A later analysis computed generation probabilities with a VDJ recombination model fitted to out-of-frame rearrangements, and checked the results against IGoR. In a later analysis, TCR-TCR, TCR-HLA and TCR-CMV co-occurrence was scored with hypergeometric tests, and a repertoire-size bias correction was applied to TCR pairs. In a later analysis, false discovery rates were estimated by permuting HLA or CMV assignments 20 times. In a later analysis, co-occurring TCRs were grouped with DBSCAN, and TCRdist sequence similarity was added when clustering was performed within HLA-allele-positive subsets. Repertoires with fewer than 30,000 or more than 120,000 public chains, plus five repertoires with anomalous nucleotide sharing, were excluded from co-occurrence clustering. TCRdb carries this immuneACCESS record with in-frame sequences only. Its versions omit some clonotypes, under half of them owing to an unresolved V gene in the studies checked, with the rest unexplained. The D gene and trimming were derived from the DNA, and the V and J assignments and clone size from that table. The sample has about 98,000 clones on record, approximately 78% of them singletons. About 1.5% of the sample comes from the top ten.

The data derive from a study of cytomegalovirus exposure and HLA in healthy donors (dated by TCRdb to the late 2010s). In terms of the full investigation: In an earlier analysis of some 550 of the donors, approximately 260 Gb of sequence data and some 100 million unique TCR beta sequences from 150 million to 200 million T cells were reported. Approximately 300 gigabases of sequencing data and 70 million to 100 million unique TCR sequences made up an early release that covered around 640 HLA-typed donors. Of the roughly 390 genotyped donors, 70% to 90% were placed in the genetic ancestry cluster associated with self-reported Caucasian donors. The study aimed to test whether signatures of past pathogen exposure could be identified by cataloging public T cell receptors. The study used immunosequencing to profile the T cell repertoires of approximately 630 subjects and linked those repertoires to cytomegalovirus serostatus. A separate validation cohort of roughly 130 different subjects was used in addition to the approximately 700-subject first cohort. To predict cytomegalovirus infection status, the study brought together high-throughput TCR immunosequencing, statistical association of individual TCRs with disease status, and machine learning. A later analysis re-analyzed previously published TCR beta repertoires from 600 to 850 donors and added high-resolution HLA genotyping to study TCR occurrence patterns. Rather than using new phenotypic data, the later analysis identified candidate immune exposures from TCR beta sequences and from how often those sequences occurred across donors. To decide whether each TCR beta V gene segment behaved as functional or pseudogenic, an earlier analysis of some 570 of the donors relied on high-throughput TCR beta sequencing. Donor age, sex, ethnicity and CMV serostatus were compiled alongside the repertoire data. Genome-wide SNP genotypes for about 55% of the 666 donors were used in a later genetic analysis, which treated that subset as a discovery cohort. All discovery cohort repertoires had been generated on a single sequencing platform. HLA typing included class I and class II loci at four-digit resolution. Typing coverage differed by locus: A, B, C, DRB1 and DQB1 were typed in about 629-640 donors, DQA1 in 522, DPA1 in over 600, and DPB1 in around 440. A handful of DR-DQ haplotypes were treated as single units for association and clustering because of strong linkage in the cohort. On average, over 200,000 unique TCR beta nucleotide sequences were sequenced per donor among some 420 genotyped donors of the cohort, with roughly 18% of those sequences being non-productive.

The cohort was made up of about 610 healthy bone marrow donors. All cohort members were sampled while nominally healthy, although unrecorded immune exposures were likely present. The donor tested CMV seronegative, placing the donor among the 350 to 400 seronegative members of the cohort. Each donor provided a peripheral blood sample, and peripheral blood mononuclear cells were used for TCR beta sequencing. Genomic DNA was extracted from the blood cell samples with the Qiagen DNeasy Blood Extraction Kit. V sheds 10 bases and J sheds 4 bases, leaving 15 bases between their ends. Looking up the germline V gene (reference sequence) yields CDR1 WNHNN and CDR2 SYGVQD. There are 13 amino acids in the CDR3, from cysteine to phenylalanine inclusive. Only the CDR3 part of the read is kept: 39 bases, read in frame from the first base. Here is what the overall study found, with its caveats: Correlated functional status among segregating V segments might be attributable to linkage disequilibrium, but an unknown experimental factor could not be ruled out. Assigning TCR associations to individual alleles was difficult when HLA alleles, especially DR and DQ, strongly co-occurred. Presence/absence analyses assumed roughly uniform sequencing depth across donors, an assumption that may not hold. Immune exposure information for the cohort was limited to CMV serostatus. While some public TCRs were present in many individuals, most TCR sequences turned up only very rarely across donors. In a later analysis, 15,000 to 20,000 TCR beta sequences were associated with specific HLA alleles at a false discovery rate of 0.05. A further reported finding was that TCR beta sequences accurately predicted the HLA-A and HLA-B alleles for most subjects in the first cohort. The sequencing pipeline was judged likely to have produced a cluster of highly shared sequence variants as a technical artifact. Because the 87-base-pair reads could not distinguish some IMGT-functional V segments, including TRBV6-2 and TRBV6-3, those segments were excluded. Because counts were too low, seventeen rarely observed V segments, including chromosome 9 orphons, were excluded from the earlier analysis of 587 of the donors. In an earlier analysis of some 500 of the donors, most TCR beta V segments were observed in productive rearrangements about 87% or about 30% of the time, broadly matching IMGT annotations. In this cohort, only TCR beta chains were sequenced, and detectable features were limited by the absence of alpha or paired-chain data. The classifier was reported to diagnose cytomegalovirus status with high specificity and sensitivity in both the original cohort and the validation cohort. Because HLA typing was missing for some donors at each locus, association tests included only the typed subset. In a later genetic analysis, fewer N-insertions in productive TCRs were reported among donors in an Asian-associated ancestry cluster than the approximately 670-donor mean. The study listed around 160 TCR beta chains as associated with cytomegalovirus. Most CMV-associated TCR beta chains appeared to be HLA-restricted in a later analysis, and the HLA associations seemed to be driven largely by CMV exposure. The authors suggested that the approach could potentially be generalized to other disease states and immunological phenotypes. In vitro tests confirmed that a few of the cytomegalovirus-associated TCR beta chains recognize cytomegalovirus antigens. V-gene and J-gene trimming of TCR beta chains was associated with a missense DCLRE1C variant in a later genetic analysis, and the association was replicated in an independent cohort. In a later analysis, HLA-associated TCR beta chains showed more clonal expansion and lower generation probabilities than non-associated chains that were equally common. A later analysis found that TCR association rates varied across HLA loci, with DRB1 alleles showing the most associated TCRs and HLA-C alleles the fewest. A later analysis reported that several top co-occurrence clusters appeared linked to parvovirus B19, influenza, CMV and Epstein-Barr virus.

The sequencing input was PBMCs. This TCR was sampled from a man in his forties in good health and CMV-seronegative. The chain was built from TRBV10-1 and TRBJ2-3; the D segment could be TRBD1, given 5 matching bases. The CDR3 reads as follows: CATYQGLSDTQYF. The DNA sequence is as follows: TGCGCCACCTATCAGGGATTATCAGATACGCAGTATTTT.